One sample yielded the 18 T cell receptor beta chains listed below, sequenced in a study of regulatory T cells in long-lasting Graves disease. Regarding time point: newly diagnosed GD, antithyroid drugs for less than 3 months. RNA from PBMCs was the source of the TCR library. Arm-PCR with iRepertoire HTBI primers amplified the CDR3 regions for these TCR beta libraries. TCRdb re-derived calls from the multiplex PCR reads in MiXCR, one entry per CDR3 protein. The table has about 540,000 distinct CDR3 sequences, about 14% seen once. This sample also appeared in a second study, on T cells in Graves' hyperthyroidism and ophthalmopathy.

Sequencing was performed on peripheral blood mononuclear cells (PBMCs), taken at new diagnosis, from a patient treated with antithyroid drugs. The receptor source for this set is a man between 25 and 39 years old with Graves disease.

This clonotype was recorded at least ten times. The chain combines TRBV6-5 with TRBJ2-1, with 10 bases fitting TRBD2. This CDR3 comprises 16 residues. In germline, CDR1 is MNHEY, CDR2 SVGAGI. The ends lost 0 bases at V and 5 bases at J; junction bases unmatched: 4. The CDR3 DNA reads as TGTGCCAGCAGTTACTCGAGGACTAGCGGCAACAATGAGCAGTTCTTC. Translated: CASSYSRTSGNNEQFF.

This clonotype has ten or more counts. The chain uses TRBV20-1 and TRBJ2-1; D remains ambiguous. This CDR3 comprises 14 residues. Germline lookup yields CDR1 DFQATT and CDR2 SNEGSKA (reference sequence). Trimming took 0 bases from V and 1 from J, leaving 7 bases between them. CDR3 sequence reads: CSARELVSYNEQFF. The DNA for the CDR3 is TGCAGTGCTAGAGAGCTAGTATCCTACAATGAGCAGTTCTTC.

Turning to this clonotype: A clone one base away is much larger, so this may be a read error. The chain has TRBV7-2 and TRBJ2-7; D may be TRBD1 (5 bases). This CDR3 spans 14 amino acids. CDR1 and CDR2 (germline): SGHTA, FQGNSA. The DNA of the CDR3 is TGTGCCAGCAGCTTAAGCGACAGCACCTACGGGCAGTACTTC. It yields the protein CASSLSDSTYGQYF.

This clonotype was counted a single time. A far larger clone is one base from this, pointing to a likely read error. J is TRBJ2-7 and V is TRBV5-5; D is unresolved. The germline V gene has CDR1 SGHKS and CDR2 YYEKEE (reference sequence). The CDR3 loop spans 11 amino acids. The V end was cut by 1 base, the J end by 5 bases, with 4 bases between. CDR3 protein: CASSLFNEQYF. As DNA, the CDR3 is TGTGCCAGCAGCTTGTTCAACGAGCAGTACTTC. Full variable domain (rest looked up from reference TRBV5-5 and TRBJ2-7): DAGVTQSPTHLIKTRGQQVTLRCSPISGHKSVSWYQQVLGQGPQFIFQYYEKEERGRGNFPDRFSARQFPNYSSELNVNALLLGDSALYLCASSLFNEQYFGPGTRLTVT.

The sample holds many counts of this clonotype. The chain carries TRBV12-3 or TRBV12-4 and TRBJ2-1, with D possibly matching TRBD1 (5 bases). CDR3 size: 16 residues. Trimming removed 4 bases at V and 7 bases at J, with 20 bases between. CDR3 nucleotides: TGTGCCAGCAGTTCCCGGGTTAGGGGTAGCAGAAATGAGCAGTTCTTC. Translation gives CASSSRVRGSRNEQFF.

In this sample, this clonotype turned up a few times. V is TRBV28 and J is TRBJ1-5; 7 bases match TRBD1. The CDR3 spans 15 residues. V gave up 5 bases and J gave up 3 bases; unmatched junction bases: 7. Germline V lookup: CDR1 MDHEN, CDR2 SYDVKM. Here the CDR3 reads CASSLQTGFNQPQHF. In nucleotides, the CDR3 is TGTGCCAGCAGTCTTCAGACAGGGTTCAATCAGCCCCAGCATTTT.

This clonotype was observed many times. The CDR3: CASSVPGRRSYEQYF. The CDR3 coding sequence is TGTGCCAGCAGCGTCCCGGGACGGAGGTCCTACGAGCAGTACTTC. This chain connects TRBV28 to TRBJ2-7, with D possibly called TRBD1 or TRBD2 (5 bases each). This CDR3 spans 15 amino acids. From germline, CDR1 is MDHEN and CDR2 SYDVKM. V shed 6 bases and J shed 1 base, with 16 bases lying between them.

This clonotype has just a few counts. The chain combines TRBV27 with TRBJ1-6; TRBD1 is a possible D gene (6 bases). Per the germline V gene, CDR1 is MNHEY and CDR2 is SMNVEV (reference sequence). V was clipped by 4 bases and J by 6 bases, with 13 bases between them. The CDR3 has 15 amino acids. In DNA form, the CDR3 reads TGTGCCAGCAGTTACGGGGGCGCTTCTAATTCACCCCTCCACTTT. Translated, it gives CASSYGGASNSPLHF.

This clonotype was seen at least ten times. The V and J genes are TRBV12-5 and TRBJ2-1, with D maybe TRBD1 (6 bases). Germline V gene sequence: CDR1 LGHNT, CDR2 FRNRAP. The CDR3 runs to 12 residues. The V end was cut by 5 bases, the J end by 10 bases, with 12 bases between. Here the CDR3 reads CASGGQMREQFF. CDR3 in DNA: TGTGCTAGTGGTGGACAGATGCGGGAGCAGTTCTTC. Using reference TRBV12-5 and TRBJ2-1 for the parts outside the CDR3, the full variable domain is DARVTQTPRHKVTEMGQEVTMRCQPILGHNTVFWYRQTMMQGLELLAYFRNRAPLDDSGMPKDRFSAEMPDATLATLKIQPSEPRDSAVYFCASGGQMREQFFGPGTRLTVL.

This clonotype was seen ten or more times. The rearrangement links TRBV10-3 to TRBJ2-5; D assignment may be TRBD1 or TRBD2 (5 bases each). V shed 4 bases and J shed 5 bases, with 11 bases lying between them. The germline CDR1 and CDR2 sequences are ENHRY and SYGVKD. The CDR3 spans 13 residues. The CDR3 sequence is CAISALGEETQYF. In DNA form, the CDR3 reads TGTGCCATCAGTGCCTTAGGGGAGGAGACCCAGTACTTC.

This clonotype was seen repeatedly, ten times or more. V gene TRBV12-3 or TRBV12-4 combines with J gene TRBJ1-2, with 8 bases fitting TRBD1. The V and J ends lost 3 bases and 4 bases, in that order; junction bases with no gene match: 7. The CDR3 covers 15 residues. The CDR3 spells CASSFGQGRAYGYTF. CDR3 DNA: TGTGCCAGCAGTTTCGGACAGGGACGGGCCTATGGCTACACCTTC.

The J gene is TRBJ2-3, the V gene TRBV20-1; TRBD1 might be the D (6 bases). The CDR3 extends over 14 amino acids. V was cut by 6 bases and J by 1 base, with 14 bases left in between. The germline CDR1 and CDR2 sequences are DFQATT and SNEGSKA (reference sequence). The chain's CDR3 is CSATGAGGTDTQYF. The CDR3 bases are TGCAGTGCCACTGGGGCAGGGGGCACAGATACGCAGTATTTT.

The CDR3 sequence is CASHGSGTEAFF. Here the CDR3 DNA reads TGCGCCAGCCATGGCTCGGGTACTGAAGCTTTCTTT. V gene TRBV5-1 combines with J gene TRBJ1-1; D uncertain. The germline CDR1 and CDR2 sequences are SGHRS and YFSETQ. CDR3 size: 12 residues. The V end lost 7 bases, the J end lost 5 bases, and 12 bases lay between the germline ends.

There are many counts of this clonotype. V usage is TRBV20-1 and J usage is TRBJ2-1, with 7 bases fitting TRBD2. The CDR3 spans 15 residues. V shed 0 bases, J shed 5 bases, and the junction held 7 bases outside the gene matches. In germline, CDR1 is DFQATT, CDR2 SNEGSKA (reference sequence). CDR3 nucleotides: TGCAGTGCTAGAGATCCCGCGGCGGGAGACAATGAGCAGTTCTTC. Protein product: CSARDPAAGDNEQFF.

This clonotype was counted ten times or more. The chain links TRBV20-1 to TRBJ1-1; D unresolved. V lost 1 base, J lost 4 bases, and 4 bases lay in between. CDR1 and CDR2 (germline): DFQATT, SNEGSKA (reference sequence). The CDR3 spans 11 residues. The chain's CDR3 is CSARGATEAFF. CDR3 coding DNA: TGCAGTGCTAGAGGAGCCACTGAAGCTTTCTTT.

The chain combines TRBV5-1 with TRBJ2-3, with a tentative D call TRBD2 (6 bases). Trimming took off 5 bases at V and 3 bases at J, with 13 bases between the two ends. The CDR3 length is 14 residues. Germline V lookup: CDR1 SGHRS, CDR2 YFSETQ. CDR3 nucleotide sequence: TGCGCCAGCAGTGTACTAGCTACAACAGATACGCAGTATTTT. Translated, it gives CASSVLATTDTQYF.

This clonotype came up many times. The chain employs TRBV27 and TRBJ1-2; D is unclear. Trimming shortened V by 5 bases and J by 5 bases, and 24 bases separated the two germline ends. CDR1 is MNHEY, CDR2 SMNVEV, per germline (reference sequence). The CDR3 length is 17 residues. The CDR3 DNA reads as TGTGCCAGCAGTCCCATCCCCGGATCGAGGGTTCATTATGGCTACACCTTC. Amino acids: CASSPIPGSRVHYGYTF.

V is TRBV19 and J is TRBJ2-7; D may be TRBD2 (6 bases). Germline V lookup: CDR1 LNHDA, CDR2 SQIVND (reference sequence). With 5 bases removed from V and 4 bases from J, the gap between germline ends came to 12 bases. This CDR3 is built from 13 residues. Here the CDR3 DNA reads TGTGCCAGTAGTTCGGCGGGAATTTACGAGCAGTACTTC. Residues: CASSSAGIYEQYF.